The sample holds a few counts of the clone carrying this TCR beta chain. Its target is not known. The PCR ran on 60 Vbeta and 13 Jbeta primers. Generated by immunoSEQ multiplex PCR, the TCRdb table keeps only in-frame clones and is missing some. The table includes 65,000 to 85,000 clones, around three quarters detected once. This sample is part of a study of cytomegalovirus exposure and HLA in healthy donors. Study details: Researchers previously reported finding fewer than 140 million unique TCR beta sequences from 150 million to 200 million T cells. Broader study findings: CMV serostatus was the only immune exposure information that was available.

The sample was PBMCs. The receptor was derived from a male donor in good health and CMV-seropositive.

The CDR3 DNA follows: TGTGCCAGCAGACCGGGACAGGGGGGGGGATTCTATGGCTACACCTTC. Its protein product is CASRPGQGGGFYGYTF. The chain recombines TRBV28 with TRBJ1-2; TRBD1 agrees at 11 bases. CDR3 length: 16 residues. CDR1 is MDHEN, CDR2 SYDVKM, per germline. The ends lost 6 bases at V and 4 bases at J; junction bases unmatched: 10.